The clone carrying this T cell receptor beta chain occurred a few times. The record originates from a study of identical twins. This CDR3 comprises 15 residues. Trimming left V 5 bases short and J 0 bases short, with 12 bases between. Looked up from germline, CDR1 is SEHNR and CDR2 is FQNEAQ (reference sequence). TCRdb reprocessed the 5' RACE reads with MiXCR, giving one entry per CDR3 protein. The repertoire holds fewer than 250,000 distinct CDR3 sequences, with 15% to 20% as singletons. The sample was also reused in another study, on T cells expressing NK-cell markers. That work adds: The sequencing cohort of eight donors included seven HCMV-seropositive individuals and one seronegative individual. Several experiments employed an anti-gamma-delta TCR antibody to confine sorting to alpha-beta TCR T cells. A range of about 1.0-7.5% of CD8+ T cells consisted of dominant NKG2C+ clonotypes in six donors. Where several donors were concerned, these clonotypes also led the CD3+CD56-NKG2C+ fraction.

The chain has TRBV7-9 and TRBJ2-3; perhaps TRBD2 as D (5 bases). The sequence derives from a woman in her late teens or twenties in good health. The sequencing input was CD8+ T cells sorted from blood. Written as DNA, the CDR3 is TGTGCCAGCAGCCGAGGGCCTGGGAGCACAGATACGCAGTATTTT. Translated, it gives CASSRGPGSTDTQYF.